The clone carrying this T cell receptor beta chain was detected once. What it recognizes is unknown. The germline V gene encodes CDR1 LNHNV and CDR2 YYDKDF (reference sequence). CDR3 length: 14 amino acids. The germline V and J ends were trimmed by 0 bases and 1 base, with 6 bases remaining between them. The entry originates in a study of cytomegalovirus exposure and HLA in healthy donors. Study outcomes and limitations: A later analysis linked a missense variant in DCLRE1C to the trimming of TCR beta V and J genes.

PCR primers comprised 60 Vbeta and 13 Jbeta primers. The method was immunoSEQ multiplex PCR; TCRdb's version includes in-frame clones alone and lacks a portion of them. The data contain tens of thousands of clones, about 84% of them singletons. The receptor was derived from a girl aged 2 to 9 in good health and CMV-seropositive. What was sequenced was PBMCs. This chain links TRBV15 with TRBJ1-1; D gene ambiguous. This chain's CDR3 is CATSRDRENTEAFF. CDR3 DNA: TGTGCCACCAGCAGAGATCGGGAGAACACTGAAGCTTTCTTT.